This TCR beta chain was recorded in a study of PD-L1 blockade in urothelial cancer. CDR1 and CDR2 from the germline V gene are KGHSH and LQKENI. V gave up 4 bases and J gave up 10 bases; unmatched junction bases: 3. This CDR3 contains 12 residues. The time point: peripheral blood 6 weeks after treatment start. Libraries were prepared by immunoSEQ multiplex PCR; TCRdb keeps only in-frame clonotypes and omits some of them. The sample lists 53,000 or so clones, around nine tenths occurring once. The sequence was obtained from a man in his 60s with urothelial cancer. The rearrangement links TRBV18 to TRBJ2-1; 8 nucleotides match TRBD1. Specimen: PBMCs, collected around atezolizumab (anti-PD-L1) treatment. The CDR3, as DNA: TGTGCCAGCTCACTTGGACAGGGAGAGCAGTTCTTC. The encoded protein is CASSLGQGEQFF.